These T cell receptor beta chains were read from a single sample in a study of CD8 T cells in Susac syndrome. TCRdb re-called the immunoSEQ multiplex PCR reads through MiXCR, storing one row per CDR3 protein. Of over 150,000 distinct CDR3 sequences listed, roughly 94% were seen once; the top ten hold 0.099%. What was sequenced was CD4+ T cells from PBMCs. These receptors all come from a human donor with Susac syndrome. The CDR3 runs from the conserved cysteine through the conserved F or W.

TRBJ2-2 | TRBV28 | CATFRLAGGDTGELFF
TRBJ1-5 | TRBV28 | CASSPSGTEYQPQHF
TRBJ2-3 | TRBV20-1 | CSARGSLAGGTDTQYF
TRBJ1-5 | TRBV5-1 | CASSLGGSNQPQHF
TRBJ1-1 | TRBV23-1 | CASSVCRAFF
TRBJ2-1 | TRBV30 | CAWTGLAGNEQFF
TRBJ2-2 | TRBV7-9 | CASSLIMNTGELFF
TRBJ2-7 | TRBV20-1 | CSAETGGLYEQYF
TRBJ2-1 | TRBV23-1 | CASSHGTSGSRNEQFF
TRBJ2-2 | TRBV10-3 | CAIKFTGELFF
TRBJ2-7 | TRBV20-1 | CSAISGTSMSYEQYF
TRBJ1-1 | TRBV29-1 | CSVGARAANTEAFF
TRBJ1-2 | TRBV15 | CATSRSVGQFYGYTF
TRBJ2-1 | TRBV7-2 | CASSVRLAGGYNEQFF
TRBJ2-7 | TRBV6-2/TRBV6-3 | CASSWGIAYEQYF
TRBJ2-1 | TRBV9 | CASSFGTTRRGPYNEQFF
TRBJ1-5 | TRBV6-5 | CASSYSRGNQPQHF
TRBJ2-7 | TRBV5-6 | CASSSDRTLYEQYF
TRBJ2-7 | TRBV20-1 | CSARSGSRYEQYF
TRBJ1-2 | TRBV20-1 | CSAPRLGPNYGYTF
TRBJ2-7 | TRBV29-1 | CSVDSGTWGDSTYEQYF
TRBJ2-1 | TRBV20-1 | CSADSGRPGGEQFF
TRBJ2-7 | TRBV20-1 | CSARDEGSYEQYF